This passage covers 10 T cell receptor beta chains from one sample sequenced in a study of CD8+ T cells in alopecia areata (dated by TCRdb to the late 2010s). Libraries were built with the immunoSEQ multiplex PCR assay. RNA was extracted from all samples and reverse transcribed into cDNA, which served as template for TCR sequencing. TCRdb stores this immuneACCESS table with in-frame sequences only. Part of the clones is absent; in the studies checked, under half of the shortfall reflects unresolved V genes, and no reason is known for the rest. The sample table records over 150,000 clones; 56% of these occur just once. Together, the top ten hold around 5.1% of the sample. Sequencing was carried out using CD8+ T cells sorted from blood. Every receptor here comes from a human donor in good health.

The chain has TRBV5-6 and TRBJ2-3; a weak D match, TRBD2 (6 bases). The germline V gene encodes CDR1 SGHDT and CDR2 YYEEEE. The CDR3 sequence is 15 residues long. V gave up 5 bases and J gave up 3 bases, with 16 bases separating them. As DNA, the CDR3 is TGTGCCAGCAGGGCCCCGGGGGAGAGAACAGATACGCAGTATTTT. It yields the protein CASRAPGERTDTQYF.

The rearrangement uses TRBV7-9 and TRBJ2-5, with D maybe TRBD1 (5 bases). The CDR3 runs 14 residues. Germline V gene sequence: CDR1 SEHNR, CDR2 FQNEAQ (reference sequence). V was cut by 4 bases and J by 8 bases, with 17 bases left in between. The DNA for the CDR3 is TGTGCCAGCAGCTCCTCCGACAGCAAGAGAACCCAGTACTTC. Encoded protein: CASSSSDSKRTQYF.

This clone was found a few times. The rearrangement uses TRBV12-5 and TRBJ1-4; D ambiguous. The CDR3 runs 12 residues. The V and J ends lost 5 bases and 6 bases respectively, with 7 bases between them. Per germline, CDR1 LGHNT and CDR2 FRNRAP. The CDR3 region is CASGRSYEKLFF. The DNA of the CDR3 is TGTGCTAGTGGTCGATCCTATGAAAAACTGTTTTTT.

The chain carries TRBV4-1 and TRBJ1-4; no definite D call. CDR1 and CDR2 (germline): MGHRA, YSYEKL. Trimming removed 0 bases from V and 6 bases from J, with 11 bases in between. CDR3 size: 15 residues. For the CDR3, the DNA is TGCGCCAGCAGCCAAGATTTACAGCCAGATGAAAAACTGTTTTTT. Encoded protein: CASSQDLQPDEKLFF.

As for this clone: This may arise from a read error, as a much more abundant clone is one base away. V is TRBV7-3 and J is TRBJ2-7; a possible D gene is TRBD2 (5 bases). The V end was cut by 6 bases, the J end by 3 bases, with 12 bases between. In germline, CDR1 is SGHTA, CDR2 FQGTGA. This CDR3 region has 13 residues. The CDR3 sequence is CASSPRAGYEQYF. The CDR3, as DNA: TGTGCCAGCAGTCCGAGGGCAGGCTACGAGCAGTACTTC.

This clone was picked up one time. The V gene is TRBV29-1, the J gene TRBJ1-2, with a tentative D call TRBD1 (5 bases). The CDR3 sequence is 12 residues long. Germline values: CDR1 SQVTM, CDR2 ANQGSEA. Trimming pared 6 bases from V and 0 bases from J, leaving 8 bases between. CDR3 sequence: CSVGDSNYGYTF. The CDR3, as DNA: TGCAGCGTAGGGGACTCTAACTATGGCTACACCTTC.

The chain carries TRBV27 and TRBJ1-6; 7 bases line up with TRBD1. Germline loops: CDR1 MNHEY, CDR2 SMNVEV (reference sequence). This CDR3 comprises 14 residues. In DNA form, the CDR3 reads TGTGTAACAGGGGACGTCGCCTATAATTCACCCCTCCACTTT. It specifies CVTGDVAYNSPLHF.

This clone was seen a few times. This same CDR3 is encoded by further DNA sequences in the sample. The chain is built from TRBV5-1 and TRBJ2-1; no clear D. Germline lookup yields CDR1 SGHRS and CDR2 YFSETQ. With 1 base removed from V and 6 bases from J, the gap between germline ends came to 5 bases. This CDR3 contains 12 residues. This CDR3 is CASSLSGNEQFF. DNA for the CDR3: TGCGCCAGCAGCTTGTCGGGCAATGAGCAGTTCTTC. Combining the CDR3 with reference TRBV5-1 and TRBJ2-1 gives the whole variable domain KAGVTQTPRYLIKTRGQQVTLSCSPISGHRSVSWYQQTPGQGLQFLFEYFSETQRNKGNFPGRFSGRQFSNSRSEMNVSTLELGDSALYLCASSLSGNEQFFGPGTRLTVL.

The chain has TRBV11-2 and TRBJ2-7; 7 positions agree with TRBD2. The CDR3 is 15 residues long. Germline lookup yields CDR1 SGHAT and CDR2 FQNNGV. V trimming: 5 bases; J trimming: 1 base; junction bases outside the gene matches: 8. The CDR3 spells CASSPRASGSYEQYF. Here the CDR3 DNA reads TGTGCCAGCAGCCCCCGAGCTAGCGGTTCCTACGAGCAGTACTTC.

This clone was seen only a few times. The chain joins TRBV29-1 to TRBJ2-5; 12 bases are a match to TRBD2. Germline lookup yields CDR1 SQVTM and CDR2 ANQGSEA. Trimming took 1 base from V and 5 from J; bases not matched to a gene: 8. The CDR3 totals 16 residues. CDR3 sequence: CSVEVPSGGAWETQYF. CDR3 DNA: TGCAGCGTTGAAGTACCTAGCGGGGGGGCCTGGGAGACCCAGTACTTC.